This entry describes one T cell receptor (beta chain). What it recognizes is unknown. This CDR3 comprises 15 residues. CDR1 is MDHEN, CDR2 SYDVKM, per germline. V gave up 5 bases and J gave up 5 bases; unmatched junction bases: 10. The data were taken from a study of OX40 agonist ivuxolimab in advanced cancers. Study in general: Patients received the agonistic anti-OX40 (CD134) antibody ivuxolimab. Cancers in dose escalation were hepatocellular, melanoma, renal cell and head and neck.

Overall study results and limits: Dose levels from 0.1 to 3.0 mg/kg saw CD4+ and CD8+ blood T cells expand clonally by week 6.

Only in-frame clones appear in the TCRdb table, and some are missing; sequencing was by immunoSEQ multiplex PCR. The sample yields more than 80,000 clones, 85% to 90% seen once. The TCR originated in an adult with an advanced solid tumor such as melanoma, head and neck, liver or kidney cancer. Material: CD4+ or CD8+ T cells sorted from blood, obtained in a trial of the OX40 agonist ivuxolimab. The chain is built from TRBV28 and TRBJ2-7, with 9 bases lining up with TRBD1. CDR3 nucleotide sequence: TGTGCCAGCAGTCCCCCGGGACAGGGATTCCACGAGCAGTACTTC. It codes for CASSPPGQGFHEQYF.